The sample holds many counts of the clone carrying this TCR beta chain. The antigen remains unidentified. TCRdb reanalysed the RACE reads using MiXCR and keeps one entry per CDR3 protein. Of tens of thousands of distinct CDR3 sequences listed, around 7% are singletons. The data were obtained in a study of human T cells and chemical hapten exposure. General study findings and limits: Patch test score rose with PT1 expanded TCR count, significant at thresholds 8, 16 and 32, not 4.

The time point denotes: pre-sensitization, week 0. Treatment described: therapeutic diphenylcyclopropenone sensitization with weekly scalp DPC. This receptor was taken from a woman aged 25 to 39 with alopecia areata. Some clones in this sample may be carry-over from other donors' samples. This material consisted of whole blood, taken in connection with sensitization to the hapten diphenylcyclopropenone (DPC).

Here the CDR3 reads CASSRGIWEGNTEAFF. DNA for the CDR3: TGTGCCAGCAGTCGGGGGATTTGGGAAGGAAACACTGAAGCTTTCTTT. The rearrangement links TRBV7-6 to TRBJ1-1; possible D gene TRBD1, 5 bases. CDR3 length equals 16 residues. Germline values: CDR1 SGHVS, CDR2 FNYEAQ. V was pared by 6 bases and J by 2 bases, with 19 bases between.